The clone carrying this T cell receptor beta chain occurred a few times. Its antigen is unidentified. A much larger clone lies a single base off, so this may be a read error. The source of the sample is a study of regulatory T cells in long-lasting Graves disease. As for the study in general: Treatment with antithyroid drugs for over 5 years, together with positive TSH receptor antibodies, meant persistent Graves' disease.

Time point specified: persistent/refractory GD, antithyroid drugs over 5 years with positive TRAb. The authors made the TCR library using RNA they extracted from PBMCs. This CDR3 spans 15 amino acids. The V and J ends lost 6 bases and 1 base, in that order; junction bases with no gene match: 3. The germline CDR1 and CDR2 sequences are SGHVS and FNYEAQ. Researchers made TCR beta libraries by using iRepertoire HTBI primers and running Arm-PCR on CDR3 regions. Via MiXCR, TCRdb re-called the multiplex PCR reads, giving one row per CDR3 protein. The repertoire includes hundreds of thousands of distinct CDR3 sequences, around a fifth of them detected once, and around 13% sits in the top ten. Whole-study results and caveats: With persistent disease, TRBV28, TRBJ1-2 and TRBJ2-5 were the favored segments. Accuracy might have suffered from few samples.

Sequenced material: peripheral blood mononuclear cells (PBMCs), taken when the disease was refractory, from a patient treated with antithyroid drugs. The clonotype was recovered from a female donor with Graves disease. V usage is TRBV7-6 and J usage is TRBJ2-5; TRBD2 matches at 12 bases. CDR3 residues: CASRQGLAGQETQYF. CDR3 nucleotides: TGTGCCAGCAGACAGGGACTAGCGGGCCAAGAGACCCAGTACTTC.